This TCR beta chain was captured in a study of pediatric ulcerative colitis. The table lists this clone with a few counts. Per the germline V gene, CDR1 is PRHDT and CDR2 is FYEKMQ (reference sequence). Trimming took 5 bases from V and 11 from J, leaving 18 bases between them. This CDR3 is built from 13 residues. The blood sample was taken during the colonoscopy visit. Up to 500,000 reads were sequenced per sample. Clones were read by immunoSEQ multiplex PCR, and TCRdb kept only the in-frame ones, dropping some. Here the sample spans approximately 30,000 clones, roughly four fifths being singletons. This chain uses TRBV13 with TRBJ1-1, with D possibly TRBD1 on 5 matching bases. Specimen: blood. The receptor was isolated from a boy between 5 and 17 years old with severe ulcerative colitis. The CDR3, as DNA: TGTGCCAGCAGCCTCGACTTCGGAGGGGTCGCTTTCTTT. It translates to CASSLDFGGVAFF.